This TCR beta chain was sequenced during a study of technical replicates of blood from a handful of donors. This table comes from immunoSEQ multiplex PCR, and its TCRdb copy is limited to in-frame clones, with some not included. The sample consists of approximately 60,000 clones, approximately 86% of them appearing once. Trimming took 4 bases from V and 1 from J; bases not matched to a gene: 5. CDR1 and CDR2 from the germline V gene are SGHRS and YFSETQ. CDR3 size: 15 residues. The sequence was collected from a human donor in good health. Some clones in this sample may be carry-over from other donors' samples. Sequencing input: PBMCs. V gene TRBV5-1 combines with J gene TRBJ1-1, with 9 bases that match TRBD1. The CDR3 loop is CASSLGTGQNTEAFF. In DNA form, the CDR3 reads TGCGCCAGCAGCCTGGGGACAGGGCAGAACACTGAAGCTTTCTTT.